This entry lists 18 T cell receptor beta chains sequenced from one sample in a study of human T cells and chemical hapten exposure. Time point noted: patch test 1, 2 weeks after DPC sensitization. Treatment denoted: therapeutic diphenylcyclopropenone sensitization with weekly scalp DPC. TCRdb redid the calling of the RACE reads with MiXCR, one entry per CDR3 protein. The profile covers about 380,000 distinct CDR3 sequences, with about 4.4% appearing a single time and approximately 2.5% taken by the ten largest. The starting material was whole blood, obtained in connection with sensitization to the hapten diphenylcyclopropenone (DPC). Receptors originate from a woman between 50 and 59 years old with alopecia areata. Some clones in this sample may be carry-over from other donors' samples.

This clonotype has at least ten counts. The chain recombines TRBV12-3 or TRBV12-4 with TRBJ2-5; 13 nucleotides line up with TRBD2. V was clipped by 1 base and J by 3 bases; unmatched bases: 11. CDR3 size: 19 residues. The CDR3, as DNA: TGTGCCAGCAGTTTAGGACTAGCGGGGGGCCATGGAAAAAAAGAGACCCAGTACTTC. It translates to CASSLGLAGGHGKKETQYF.

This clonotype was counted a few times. CDR3 sequence (DNA): TGTGCCAGCAGCTTGAGTCGGGACAGGGCGGCTTTCTTT. Translating gives CASSLSRDRAAFF. The V call is TRBV5-8, the J call TRBJ1-1, with TRBD1 identical over 9 bases. This CDR3 has 13 residues. Looked up from germline, CDR1 is SGHTS and CDR2 is YDEGEE. V was clipped by 1 base and J by 11 bases; unmatched bases: 6. The full variable domain, completed using reference TRBV5-8 and TRBJ1-1, is EAGVTQSPTHLIKTRGQQATLRCSPISGHTSVYWYQQALGLGLQFLLWYDEGEERNRGNFPPRFSGRQFPNYSSELNVNALELEDSALYLCASSLSRDRAAFFGQGTRLTVV.

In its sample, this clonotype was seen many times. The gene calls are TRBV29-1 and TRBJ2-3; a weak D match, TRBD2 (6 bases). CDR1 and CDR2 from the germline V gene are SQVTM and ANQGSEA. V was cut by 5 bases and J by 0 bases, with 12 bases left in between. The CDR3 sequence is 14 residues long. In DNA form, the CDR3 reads TGCAGCGTTCTCTGGGAGGCTAGCACAGATACGCAGTATTTT. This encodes CSVLWEASTDTQYF.

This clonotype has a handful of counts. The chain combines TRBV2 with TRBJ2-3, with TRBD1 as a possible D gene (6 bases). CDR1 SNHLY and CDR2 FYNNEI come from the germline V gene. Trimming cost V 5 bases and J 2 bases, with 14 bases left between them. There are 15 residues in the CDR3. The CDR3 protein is CASSLSGTITDTQYF. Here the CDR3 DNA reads TGTGCCAGCAGTTTGTCCGGGACAATCACAGATACGCAGTATTTT. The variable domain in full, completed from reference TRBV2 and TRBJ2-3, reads EPEVTQTPSHQVTQMGQEVILRCVPISNHLYFYWYRQILGQKVEFLVSFYNNEISEKSEIFDDQFSVERPDGSNFTLKIRSTKLEDSAMYFCASSLSGTITDTQYFGPGTRLTVL.

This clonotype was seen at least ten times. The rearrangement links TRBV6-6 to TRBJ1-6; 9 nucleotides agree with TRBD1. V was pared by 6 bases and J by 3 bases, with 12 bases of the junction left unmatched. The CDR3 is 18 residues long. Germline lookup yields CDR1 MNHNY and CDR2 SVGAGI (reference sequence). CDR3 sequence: CASSQAGTGLIYNSPLHF. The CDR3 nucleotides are TGTGCCAGCAGCCAGGCAGGGACAGGGCTTATCTATAATTCACCCCTCCACTTT.

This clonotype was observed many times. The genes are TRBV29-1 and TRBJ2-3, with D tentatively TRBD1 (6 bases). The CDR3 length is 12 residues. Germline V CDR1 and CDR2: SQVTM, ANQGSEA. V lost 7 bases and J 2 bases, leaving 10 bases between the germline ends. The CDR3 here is CSAGDNTDTQYF. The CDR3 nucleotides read TGCAGCGCTGGGGACAACACAGATACGCAGTATTTT.

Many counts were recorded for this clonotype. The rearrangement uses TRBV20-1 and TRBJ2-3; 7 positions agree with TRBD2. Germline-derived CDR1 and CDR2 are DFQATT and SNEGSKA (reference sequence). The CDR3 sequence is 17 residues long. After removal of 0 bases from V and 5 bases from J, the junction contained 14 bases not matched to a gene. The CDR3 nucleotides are TGCAGTGCTAGAGATTTCGCGGGAGTGGGGTTGGGAGATACGCAGTATTTT. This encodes CSARDFAGVGLGDTQYF.

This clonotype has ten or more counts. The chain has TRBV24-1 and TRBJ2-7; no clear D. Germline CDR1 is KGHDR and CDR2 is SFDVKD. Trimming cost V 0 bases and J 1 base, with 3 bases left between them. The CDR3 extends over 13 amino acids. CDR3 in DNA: TGTGCCACCAGTGATTTGAGGTCCTACGAGCAGTACTTC. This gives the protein CATSDLRSYEQYF.

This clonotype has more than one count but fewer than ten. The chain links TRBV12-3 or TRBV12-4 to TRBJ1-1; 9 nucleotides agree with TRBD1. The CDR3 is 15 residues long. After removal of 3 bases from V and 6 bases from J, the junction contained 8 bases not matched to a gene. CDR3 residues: CASSFPTGGSAEAFF. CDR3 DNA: TGTGCCAGCAGTTTCCCGACAGGGGGGTCCGCTGAAGCTTTCTTT.

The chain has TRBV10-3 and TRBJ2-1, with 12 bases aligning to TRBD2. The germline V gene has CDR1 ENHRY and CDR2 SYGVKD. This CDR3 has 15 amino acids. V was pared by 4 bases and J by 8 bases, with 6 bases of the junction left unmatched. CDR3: CAISVTSGGFDEQFF. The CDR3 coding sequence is TGTGCCATCAGTGTTACTAGCGGGGGGTTCGATGAGCAGTTCTTC.

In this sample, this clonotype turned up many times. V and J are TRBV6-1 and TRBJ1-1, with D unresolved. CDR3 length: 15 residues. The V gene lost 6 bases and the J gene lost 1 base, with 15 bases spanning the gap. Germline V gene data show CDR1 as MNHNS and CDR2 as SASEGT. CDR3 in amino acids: CASRTEQEWNTEAFF. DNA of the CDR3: TGTGCCAGCAGAACAGAGCAAGAATGGAACACTGAAGCTTTCTTT.

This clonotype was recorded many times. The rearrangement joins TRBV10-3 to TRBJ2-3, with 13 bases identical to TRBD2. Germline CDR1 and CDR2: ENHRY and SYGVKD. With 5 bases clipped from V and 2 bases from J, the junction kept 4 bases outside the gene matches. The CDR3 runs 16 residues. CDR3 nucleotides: TGTGCCATCAGTTCCACTAGCGGGAGGGTCACAGATACGCAGTATTTT. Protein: CAISSTSGRVTDTQYF.

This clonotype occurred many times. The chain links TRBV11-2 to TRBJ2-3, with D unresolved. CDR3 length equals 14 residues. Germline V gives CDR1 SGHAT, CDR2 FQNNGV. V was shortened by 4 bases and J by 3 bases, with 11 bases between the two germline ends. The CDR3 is CASSSLGITDTQYF. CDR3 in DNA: TGTGCCAGCAGCTCCCTAGGGATTACAGATACGCAGTATTTT. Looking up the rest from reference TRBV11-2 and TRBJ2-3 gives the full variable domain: EAGVAQSPRYKIIEKRQSVAFWCNPISGHATLYWYQQILGQGPKLLIQFQNNGVVDDSQLPKDRFSAERLKGVDSTLKIQPAKLEDSAVYLCASSSLGITDTQYFGPGTRLTVL.

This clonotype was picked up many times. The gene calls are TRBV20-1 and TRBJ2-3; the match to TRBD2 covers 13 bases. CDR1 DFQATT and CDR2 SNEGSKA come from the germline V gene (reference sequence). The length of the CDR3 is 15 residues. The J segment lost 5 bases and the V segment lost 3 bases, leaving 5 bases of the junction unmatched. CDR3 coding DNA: TGCAGTGCTAGTCTCACTAGCGGGAGGGGAGATACGCAGTATTTT. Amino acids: CSASLTSGRGDTQYF.

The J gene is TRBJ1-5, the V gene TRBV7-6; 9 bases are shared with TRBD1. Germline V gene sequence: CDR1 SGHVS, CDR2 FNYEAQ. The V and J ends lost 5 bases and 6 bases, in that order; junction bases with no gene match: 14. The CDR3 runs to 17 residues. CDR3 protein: CASSPYAGQGKSQPQHF. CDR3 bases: TGTGCCAGCAGCCCCTACGCGGGACAGGGTAAAAGTCAGCCCCAGCATTTT.

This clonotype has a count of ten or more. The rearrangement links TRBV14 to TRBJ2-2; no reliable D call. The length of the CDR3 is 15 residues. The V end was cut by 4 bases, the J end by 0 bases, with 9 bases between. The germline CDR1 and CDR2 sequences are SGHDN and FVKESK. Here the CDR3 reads CASSRASPNTGELFF. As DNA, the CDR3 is TGTGCCAGCAGCCGGGCCAGCCCGAACACCGGGGAGCTGTTTTTT.

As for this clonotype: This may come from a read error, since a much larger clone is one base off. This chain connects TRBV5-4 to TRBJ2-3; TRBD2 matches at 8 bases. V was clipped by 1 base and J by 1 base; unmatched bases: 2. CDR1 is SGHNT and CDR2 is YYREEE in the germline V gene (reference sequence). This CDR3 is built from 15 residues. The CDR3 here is CASSLNSGGTDTQYF. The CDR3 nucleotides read TGTGCCAGCAGCTTGAATAGCGGGGGCACAGATACGCAGTATTTT.

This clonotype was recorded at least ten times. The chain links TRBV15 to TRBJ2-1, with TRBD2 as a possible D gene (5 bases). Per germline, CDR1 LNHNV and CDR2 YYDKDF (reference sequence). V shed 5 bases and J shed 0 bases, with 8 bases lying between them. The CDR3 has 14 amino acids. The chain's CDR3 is CATSPRGSYNEQFF. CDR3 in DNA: TGTGCCACCAGCCCCCGGGGCTCCTACAATGAGCAGTTCTTC.